This T cell receptor (beta chain) was found in a study of identical twins. This clonotype was detected ten times or more. Its antigen is undetermined. One entry per CDR3 protein results from TCRdb running MiXCR on the 5' RACE reads. The data contain approximately 690,000 distinct CDR3 sequences, less than 7% of them singletons. Notes on the study in general: The abundant beta clonotypes from cord blood had fewer insertions, and memory repertoires had none of this. Invariant MAIT and iNKT cells may have partly biased zero-insertion analyses.

The V segment lost 1 base and the J segment 2 bases; nucleotides outside the gene matches: 12. The CDR3 has 18 residues. This rearrangement joins TRBV12-3 or TRBV12-4 to TRBJ2-5, with TRBD2 identical over 8 bases. Source material: naive T cells sorted from blood. This clonotype originated in a man between 18 and 29 years old in good health. Here the CDR3 DNA reads TGTGCCAGCAGTTTAGTTAGCTTGGGTAGCGGGGTACAAGAGACCCAGTACTTC. It encodes CASSLVSLGSGVQETQYF.